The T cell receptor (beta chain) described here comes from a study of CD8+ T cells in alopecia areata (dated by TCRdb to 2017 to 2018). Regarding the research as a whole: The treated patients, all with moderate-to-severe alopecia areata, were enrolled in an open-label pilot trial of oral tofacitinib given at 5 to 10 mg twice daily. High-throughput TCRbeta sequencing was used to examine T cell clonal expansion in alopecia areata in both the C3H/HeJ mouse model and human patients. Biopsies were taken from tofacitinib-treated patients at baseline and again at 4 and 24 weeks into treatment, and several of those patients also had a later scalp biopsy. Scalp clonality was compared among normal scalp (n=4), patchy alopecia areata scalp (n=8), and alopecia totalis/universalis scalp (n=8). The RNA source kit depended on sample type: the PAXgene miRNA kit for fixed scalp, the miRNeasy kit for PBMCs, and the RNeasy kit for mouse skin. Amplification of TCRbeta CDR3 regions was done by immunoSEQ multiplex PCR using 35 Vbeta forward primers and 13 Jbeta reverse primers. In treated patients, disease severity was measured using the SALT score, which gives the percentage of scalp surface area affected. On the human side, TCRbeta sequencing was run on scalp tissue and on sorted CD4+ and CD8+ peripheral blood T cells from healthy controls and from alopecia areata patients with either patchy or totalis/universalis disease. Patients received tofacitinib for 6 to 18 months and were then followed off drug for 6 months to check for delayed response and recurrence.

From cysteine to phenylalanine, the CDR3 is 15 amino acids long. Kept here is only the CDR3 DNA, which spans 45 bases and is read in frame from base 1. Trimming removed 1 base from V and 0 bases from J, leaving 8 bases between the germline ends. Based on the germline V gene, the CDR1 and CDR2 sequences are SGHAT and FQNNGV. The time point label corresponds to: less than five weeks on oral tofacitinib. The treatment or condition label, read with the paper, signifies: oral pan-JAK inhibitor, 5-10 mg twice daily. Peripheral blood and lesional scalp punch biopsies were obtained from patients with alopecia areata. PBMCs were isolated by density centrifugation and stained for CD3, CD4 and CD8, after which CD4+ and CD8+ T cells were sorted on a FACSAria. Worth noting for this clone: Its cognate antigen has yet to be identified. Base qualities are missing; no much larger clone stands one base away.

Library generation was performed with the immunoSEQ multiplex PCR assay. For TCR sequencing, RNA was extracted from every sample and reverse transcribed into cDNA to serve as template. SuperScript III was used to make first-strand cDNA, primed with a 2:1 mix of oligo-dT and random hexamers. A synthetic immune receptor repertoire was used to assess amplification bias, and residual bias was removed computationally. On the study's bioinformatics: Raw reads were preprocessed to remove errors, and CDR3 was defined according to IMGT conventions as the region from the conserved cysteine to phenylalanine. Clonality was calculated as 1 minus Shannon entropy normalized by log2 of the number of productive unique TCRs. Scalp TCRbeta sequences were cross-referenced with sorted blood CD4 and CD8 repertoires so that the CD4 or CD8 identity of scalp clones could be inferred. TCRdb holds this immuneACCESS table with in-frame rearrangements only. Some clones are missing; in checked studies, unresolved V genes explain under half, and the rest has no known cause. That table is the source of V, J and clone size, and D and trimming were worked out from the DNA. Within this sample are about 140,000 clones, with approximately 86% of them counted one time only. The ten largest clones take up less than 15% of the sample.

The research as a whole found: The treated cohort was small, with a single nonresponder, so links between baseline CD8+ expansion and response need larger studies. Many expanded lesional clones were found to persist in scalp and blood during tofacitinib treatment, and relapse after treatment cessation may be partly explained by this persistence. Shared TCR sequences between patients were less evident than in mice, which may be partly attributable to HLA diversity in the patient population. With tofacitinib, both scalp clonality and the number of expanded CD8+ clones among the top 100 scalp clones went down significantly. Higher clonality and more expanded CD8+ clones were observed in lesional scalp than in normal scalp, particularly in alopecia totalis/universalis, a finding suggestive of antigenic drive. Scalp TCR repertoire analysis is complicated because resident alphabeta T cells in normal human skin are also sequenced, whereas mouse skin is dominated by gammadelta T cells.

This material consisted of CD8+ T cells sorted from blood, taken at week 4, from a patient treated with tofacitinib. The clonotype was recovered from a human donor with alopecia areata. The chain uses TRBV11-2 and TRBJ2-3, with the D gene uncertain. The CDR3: CASSLGAASTDTQYF. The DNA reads TGTGCCAGCAGCTTAGGGGCGGCGAGCACAGATACGCAGTATTTT.